The T cell receptor (beta chain) described here comes from a study of CD8 T cells in Susac syndrome. V was cut by 3 bases and J by 2 bases, with 10 bases left in between. The CDR3 sequence is 14 residues long. Germline-derived CDR1 and CDR2 are SGHNT and YYREEE (reference sequence). RNA amounts of roughly 0.45 to 1 ug underwent reverse transcription with random hexamers. TCRdb re-analysed the immunoSEQ multiplex PCR reads in MiXCR, keeping a single row per CDR3 protein. The data hold fewer than 250,000 distinct CDR3 sequences, with approximately 93% observed a single time. FACS was used to enrich TEMRA cells, whereas the CD8+ and CD4+ T cells were obtained by negative isolation.

The receptor was derived from a human donor in good health. Sequencing used CD4+ T cells from PBMCs. The chain combines TRBV5-4 with TRBJ2-3; D remains ambiguous. CDR3 in amino acids: CASSSDPATDTQYF. The CDR3 nucleotides read TGTGCCAGCAGCTCGGACCCGGCCACAGATACGCAGTATTTT.